This TCR beta chain was recovered during a study of siplizumab effects on memory and regulatory T cells. This CDR3 comprises 13 residues. Trimming removed 5 bases at V and 0 bases at J, with 5 bases between. Per germline, CDR1 SEHNR and CDR2 FQNEAQ (reference sequence). This table comes from immunoSEQ multiplex PCR, and its TCRdb copy is limited to in-frame clones, with some not included. Of roughly 18,000 clones in the sample, 45% to 60% are singletons; the top ten hold roughly 5%. The authors kept the mixed lymphocyte reaction cells in coculture at 37°C for under seven days. Regarding this clone: The antigen is unknown.

The TCR sequence derives from a human donor in good health; the cells came from an allogeneic mixed lymphocyte reaction. The sample taken for sequencing was CFSE-low (dividing) CD4+ T cells sorted from an allogeneic mixed lymphocyte reaction. This chain connects TRBV7-9 to TRBJ1-5; D gene unclear. The CDR3 reads CASSRPSNQPQHF. CDR3 coding DNA: TGTGCCAGCAGCCGACCTAGCAATCAGCCCCAGCATTTT. Using reference TRBV7-9 and TRBJ1-5 for the parts outside the CDR3, the full variable domain is DTGVSQNPRHKITKRGQNVTFRCDPISEHNRLYWYRQTLGQGPEFLTYFQNEAQLEKSRLLSDRFSAERPKGSFSTLEIQRTEQGDSAMYLCASSRPSNQPQHFGDGTRLSIL.